Listed here are 2 T cell receptor beta chains from one sample, sequenced in a study of T cells after yellow fever vaccination. TCRdb recomputed calls from the 5' RACE reads with MiXCR, one row per CDR3 protein. The sample consists of about 130,000 distinct CDR3 sequences, around 9.8% of them appearing once. The sample consisted of CD8+ T cells sorted from PBMCs, taken on the day of the yellow fever booster vaccination. These receptors were collected from a man aged 18 to 29 who received the YFV17D yellow fever vaccine.

The chain recombines TRBV29-1 with TRBJ2-6, with D maybe TRBD2 (5 bases). The CDR3 has 14 residues. V was shortened by 6 bases and J by 4 bases, with 13 bases between the two germline ends. Germline V gene sequence: CDR1 SQVTM, CDR2 ANQGSEA. In DNA form, the CDR3 reads TGCAGCGTGGCGAGGGTCGCCGGGGCCAACGTCCTGACTTTC. Protein product: CSVARVAGANVLTF. The full variable domain, completed using reference TRBV29-1 and TRBJ2-6, is SAVISQKPSRDICQRGTSLTIQCQVDSQVTMMFWYRQQPGQSLTLIATANQGSEATYESGFVIDKFPISRPNLTFSTLTVSNMSPEDSSIYLCSVARVAGANVLTFGAGSRLTVL.

This clonotype was seen more than once but under ten times. The genes are TRBV6-6 and TRBJ2-5, with TRBD2 as a possible D gene (6 bases). Trimming shortened V by 8 bases and J by 0 bases, and 13 bases separated the two germline ends. The CDR3 length is 14 residues. The germline V gene encodes CDR1 MNHNY and CDR2 SVGAGI (reference sequence). In DNA, the CDR3 is TGTGCCAGCTTACCGGGACTGCACCAAGAGACCCAGTACTTC. The encoded protein is CASLPGLHQETQYF.